This T cell receptor beta chain was retrieved from a study of T-cell memory formation after mild COVID-19. This clonotype was recorded at least ten times. J was trimmed by 4 bases and V by 4 bases; bases with no gene match: 8. CDR3 length: 16 residues. TCRdb re-called the 5' RACE reads with MiXCR, one entry per CDR3 protein. Of about 260,000 distinct CDR3 sequences detected, under 20% appear once; the ten largest clones hold more than 20%. The TCR originated in a man younger than 35 who had mild COVID-19 (a few samples of this study predate the infection). Cell type and time point are not known. The source material was PBMCs or a T cell subset sorted from them (not recorded which). This chain joins TRBV12-3 or TRBV12-4 and TRBJ2-3, with 10 bases lining up with TRBD2. The CDR3, as DNA: TGTGCCAGCAGTTCCCAGAAGCGGGGGGGTTCAGATACGCAGTATTTT. Translated, it gives CASSSQKRGGSDTQYF.